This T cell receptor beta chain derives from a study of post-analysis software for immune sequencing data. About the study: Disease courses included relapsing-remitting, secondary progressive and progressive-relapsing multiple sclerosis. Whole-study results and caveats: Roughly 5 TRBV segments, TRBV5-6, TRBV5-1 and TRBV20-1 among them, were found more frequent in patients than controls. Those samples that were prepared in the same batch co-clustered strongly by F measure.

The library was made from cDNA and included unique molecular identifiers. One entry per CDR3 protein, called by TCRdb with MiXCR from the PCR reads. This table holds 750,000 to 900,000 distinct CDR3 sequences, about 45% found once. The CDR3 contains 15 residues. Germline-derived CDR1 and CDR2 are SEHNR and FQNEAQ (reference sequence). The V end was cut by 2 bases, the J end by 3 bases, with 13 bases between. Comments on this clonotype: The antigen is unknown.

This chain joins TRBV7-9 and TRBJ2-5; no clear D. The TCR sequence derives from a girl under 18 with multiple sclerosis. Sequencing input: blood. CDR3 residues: CASSLRVSIEETQYF. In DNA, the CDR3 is TGTGCCAGCAGCTTAAGAGTGTCTATTGAAGAGACCCAGTACTTC.